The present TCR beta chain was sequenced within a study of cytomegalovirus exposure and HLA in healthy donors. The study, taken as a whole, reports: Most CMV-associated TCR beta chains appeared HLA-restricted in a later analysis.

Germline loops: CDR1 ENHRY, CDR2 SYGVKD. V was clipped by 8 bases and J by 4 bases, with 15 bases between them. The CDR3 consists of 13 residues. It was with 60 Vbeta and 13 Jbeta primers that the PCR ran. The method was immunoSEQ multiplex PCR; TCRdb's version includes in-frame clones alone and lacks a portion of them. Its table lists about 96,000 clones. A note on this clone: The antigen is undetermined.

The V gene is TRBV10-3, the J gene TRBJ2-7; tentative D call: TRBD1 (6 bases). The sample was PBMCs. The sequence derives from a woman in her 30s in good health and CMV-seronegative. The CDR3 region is CAIGEGQGYEQYF. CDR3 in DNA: TGTGCCATCGGCGAGGGACAAGGGTACGAGCAGTACTTC.